A single sample gave rise to the 18 T cell receptor beta chains below, sequenced in a study of T cell changes during pregnancy in multiple sclerosis. Generated by immunoSEQ multiplex PCR, the TCRdb table keeps only in-frame clones and is missing some. The repertoire has tens of thousands of clones, 88% of them found once; the top ten carry about 1.7%. Sequenced here: peripheral blood, sampled in the first trimester of pregnancy. The receptors were gathered from a female donor with multiple sclerosis, enrolled in a pregnancy study.

This chain joins TRBV9 and TRBJ2-5; 9 nucleotides align to TRBD2. This CDR3 has 19 residues. With V trimmed by 4 bases and J by 5 bases, 21 bases remained unmatched. Germline V gives CDR1 SGDLS, CDR2 YYNGEE. The CDR3: CASSPNPRVAGEYVETQYF. The DNA of the CDR3 is TGTGCCAGCAGCCCAAACCCGAGGGTAGCGGGAGAGTATGTTGAGACCCAGTACTTC.

The chain employs TRBV7-2 and TRBJ1-1; TRBD1 matches 9 bases. There are 15 residues in the CDR3. Germline V gene sequence: CDR1 SGHTA, CDR2 FQGNSA. The V and J ends lost 2 bases and 3 bases, in that order; junction bases with no gene match: 4. This CDR3 reads CASSLKRTGDTEAFF. Here the CDR3 DNA reads TGTGCCAGCAGCTTAAAGAGGACAGGGGACACTGAAGCTTTCTTT.

This clone was observed a handful of times. The rearrangement joins TRBV7-2 to TRBJ2-5, with D perhaps matching TRBD1 (6 bases). The CDR3 spans 13 residues. CDR1 SGHTA and CDR2 FQGNSA come from the germline V gene. V was pared by 5 bases and J by 1 base, with 8 bases between. The CDR3 coding sequence is TGTGCCAGCAGCAGGACAGCCCAAGAGACCCAGTACTTC. Its translation is CASSRTAQETQYF.

J is TRBJ1-1 and V is TRBV11-2; TRBD1 is a possible D gene (5 bases). CDR1 SGHAT and CDR2 FQNNGV come from the germline V gene. This CDR3 comprises 13 residues. V was cut by 6 bases and J by 1 base, with 9 bases left in between. The DNA for the CDR3 is TGTGCCAGCAGGGGGCAGGGGAACACTGAAGCTTTCTTT. Protein product: CASRGQGNTEAFF.

The V call is TRBV4-3, the J call TRBJ2-1; the match to TRBD2 covers 9 bases. Germline trimming cut 4 bases from V and 2 bases from J; bases unmatched to any gene: 6. This CDR3 contains 16 residues. Germline CDR1 is LGHNA and CDR2 is YSLEER. Here the CDR3 DNA reads TGCGCCAGCAGCCCATCTAGCGGGAACCCCTACAATGAGCAGTTCTTC. Translation gives CASSPSSGNPYNEQFF.

The CDR3 coding sequence is TGTGCCAGTAGTCGTGTCGGGGATGAGCAGTTCTTC. This gives the protein CASSRVGDEQFF. The chain uses TRBV19 and TRBJ2-1, with a weak D call TRBD2 (5 bases). CDR1 is LNHDA and CDR2 is SQIVND in the germline V gene (reference sequence). This CDR3 is built from 12 residues. The V end lost 5 bases, the J end lost 8 bases, and 10 bases lay between the germline ends.

The rearrangement uses TRBV6-5 and TRBJ2-6; D unclear. Per the germline V gene, CDR1 is MNHEY and CDR2 is SVGAGI. The V end was cut by 4 bases, the J end by 4 bases, with 8 bases between. The CDR3 covers 14 residues. The CDR3 bases are TGTGCCAGCAGTTCGGTACCCGGGGCCAACGTCCTGACTTTC. It is translated as CASSSVPGANVLTF.

The rearrangement uses TRBV13 and TRBJ1-1, with 12 bases aligning to TRBD1. V gave up 5 bases and J gave up 4 bases; unmatched junction bases: 11. CDR3 length: 17 residues. The germline V gene has CDR1 PRHDT and CDR2 FYEKMQ (reference sequence). The CDR3 here is CASSEPGTGGAGTEAFF. The CDR3 DNA is TGTGCCAGCAGCGAGCCAGGGACAGGGGGCGCTGGCACTGAAGCTTTCTTT.

The V gene is TRBV6-4, the J gene TRBJ1-4; D is possibly TRBD1 (6 bases). The germline V and J ends were trimmed by 6 bases and 0 bases, with 20 bases remaining between them. The CDR3 is 18 amino acids. Germline assignment: CDR1 MRHNA and CDR2 SNTAGT. CDR3 protein: CASRRPTTGPPTNEKLFF. CDR3 nucleotides: TGTGCCAGCAGGAGACCAACGACAGGACCTCCAACTAATGAAAAACTGTTTTTT.

This clone was counted a single time. The chain recombines TRBV5-6 with TRBJ2-3; 11 bases agree with TRBD2. The V gene's germline CDR1 is SGHDT and CDR2 YYEEEE. J was trimmed by 1 base and V by 2 bases; bases with no gene match: 3. The CDR3 is made up of 16 amino acids. Here the CDR3 DNA reads TGTGCCAGCAGCTTCGGACTAGCGGGCGGCACAGATACGCAGTATTTT. It translates to CASSFGLAGGTDTQYF. The variable domain in full, completed from reference TRBV5-6 and TRBJ2-3, reads DAGVTQSPTHLIKTRGQQVTLRCSPKSGHDTVSWYQQALGQGPQFIFQYYEEEERQRGNFPDRFSGHQFPNYSSELNVNALLLGDSALYLCASSFGLAGGTDTQYFGPGTRLTVL.

In this sample, this clone turned up once. The V and J genes are TRBV10-1 and TRBJ2-1; the D gene is possibly TRBD2 (6 bases). V lost 5 bases to trimming and J lost 4 bases, with 9 bases between them. Germline CDR1 and CDR2: WNHNN and SYGVQD (reference sequence). The CDR3 length is 13 residues. CDR3 sequence reads: CASSSGPYNEQFF. The DNA for the CDR3 is TGCGCCAGCAGTAGCGGGCCGTACAATGAGCAGTTCTTC.

V gene TRBV5-1 combines with J gene TRBJ2-5, with unresolved D. CDR1 SGHRS and CDR2 YFSETQ come from the germline V gene. Trimming left V 0 bases short and J 4 bases short, with 13 bases between. CDR3 length: 15 amino acids. Here the CDR3 DNA reads TGCGCCAGCAGCTTGGTCTACGGAGATGGAGAGACCCAGTACTTC. It codes for CASSLVYGDGETQYF.

The V call is TRBV7-2, the J call TRBJ2-7; D call uncertain. V gave up 0 bases and J gave up 0 bases, with 9 bases separating them. The CDR3 loop spans 15 amino acids. The germline CDR1 and CDR2 sequences are SGHTA and FQGNSA. DNA of the CDR3: TGTGCCAGCAGCTTAGCGCTTCTAAGCTCCTACGAGCAGTACTTC. Amino acid sequence: CASSLALLSSYEQYF.

The chain joins TRBV6-5 to TRBJ2-7; 10 positions match TRBD2. The CDR3 extends over 14 amino acids. CDR1 MNHEY and CDR2 SVGAGI come from the germline V gene. V lost 5 bases, J lost 6 bases, and 7 bases stayed unmatched. The CDR3 DNA reads as TGTGCCAGCAGTCTAGCGGGAGTGGAAGGCGAGCAGTACTTC. It codes for CASSLAGVEGEQYF.

The rearrangement links TRBV18 to TRBJ1-1, with D uncertain. V lost 3 bases to trimming and J lost 1 base, with 9 bases between them. The germline gives CDR1 KGHSH, CDR2 LQKENI. The CDR3 sequence is 14 residues long. Here the CDR3 DNA reads TGTGCCAGCTCACCCGGGATCAAGAACACTGAAGCTTTCTTT. Protein sequence: CASSPGIKNTEAFF.

J is TRBJ2-3 and V is TRBV9; D call uncertain. Per germline, CDR1 SGDLS and CDR2 YYNGEE. Between the trimmed V and J ends, which lost 3 bases and 2 bases, there was a span of 13 bases. The CDR3 runs 15 residues. This CDR3 is CASSGGARYTDTQYF. CDR3 in DNA: TGTGCCAGCAGCGGTGGAGCAAGGTACACAGATACGCAGTATTTT.

The V gene is TRBV5-1, the J gene TRBJ2-5; tentatively, D is TRBD2 (6 bases). V was trimmed by 2 bases and J by 3 bases, leaving 14 bases between them. This CDR3 region has 15 residues. Germline-derived CDR1 and CDR2 are SGHRS and YFSETQ. The DNA for the CDR3 is TGCGCCAGCAGCTTAAACGGGGGTCCCGAAGAGACCCAGTACTTC. As protein: CASSLNGGPEETQYF.

This rearrangement joins TRBV5-1 to TRBJ2-3; possible D gene TRBD2, 5 bases. Trimming shortened V by 0 bases and J by 5 bases, and 16 bases separated the two germline ends. The germline CDR1 and CDR2 sequences are SGHRS and YFSETQ. The CDR3 consists of 16 residues. In DNA form, the CDR3 reads TGCGCCAGCAGCTTGGGTGCGGGTCTCCATAGAGATACGCAGTATTTT. Amino acids: CASSLGAGLHRDTQYF.